The T cell receptor (beta chain) described here comes from a study of early T cells in non-severe SARS-CoV-2 infection. Study-wide background: Sequencing was performed on bulk RNA from unsorted whole blood, leaving chains unpaired.

Study-wide findings and caveats: Clonotype matching in VDJdb favored anti-spike CD8 responses and did not capture private and CD4 specificities.

TCRdb independently ran MiXCR on the 5' RACE reads; one entry per CDR3 protein. The repertoire holds 30,000 to 45,000 distinct CDR3 sequences, with 5% to 6.5% as singletons. The sample holds many counts of this clonotype. The antigen is not known. V was pared by 8 bases and J by 2 bases, with 5 bases of the junction left unmatched. Looked up from germline, CDR1 is LNHDA and CDR2 is SQIVND (reference sequence). The CDR3 is 14 residues long. This chain connects TRBV19 to TRBJ2-7; TRBD1 agrees at 11 bases. The sequencing sample was made of whole blood. The sequence was obtained from an adult who was a healthcare worker with PCR-confirmed SARS-CoV-2 infection or an uninfected control (not recorded which). CDR3 residues: CASPPGQGAYEQYF. CDR3 coding DNA: TGTGCCAGTCCCCCGGGACAGGGGGCCTACGAGCAGTACTTC.